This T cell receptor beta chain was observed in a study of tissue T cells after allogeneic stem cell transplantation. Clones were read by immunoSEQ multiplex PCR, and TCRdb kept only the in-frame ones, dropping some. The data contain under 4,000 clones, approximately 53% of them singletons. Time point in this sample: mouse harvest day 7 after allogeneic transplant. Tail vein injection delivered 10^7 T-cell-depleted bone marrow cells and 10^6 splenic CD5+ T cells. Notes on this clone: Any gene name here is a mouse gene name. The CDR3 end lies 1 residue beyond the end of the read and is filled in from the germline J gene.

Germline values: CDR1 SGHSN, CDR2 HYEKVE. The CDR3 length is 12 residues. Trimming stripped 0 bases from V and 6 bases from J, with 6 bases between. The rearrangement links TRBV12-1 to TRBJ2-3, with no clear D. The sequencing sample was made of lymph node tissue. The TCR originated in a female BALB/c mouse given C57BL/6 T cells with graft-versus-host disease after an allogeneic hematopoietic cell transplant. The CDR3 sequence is CASSLEGETLYF. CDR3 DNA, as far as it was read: TGTGCCAGCTCTCTCGAAGGGGAAACGCTGTAT.